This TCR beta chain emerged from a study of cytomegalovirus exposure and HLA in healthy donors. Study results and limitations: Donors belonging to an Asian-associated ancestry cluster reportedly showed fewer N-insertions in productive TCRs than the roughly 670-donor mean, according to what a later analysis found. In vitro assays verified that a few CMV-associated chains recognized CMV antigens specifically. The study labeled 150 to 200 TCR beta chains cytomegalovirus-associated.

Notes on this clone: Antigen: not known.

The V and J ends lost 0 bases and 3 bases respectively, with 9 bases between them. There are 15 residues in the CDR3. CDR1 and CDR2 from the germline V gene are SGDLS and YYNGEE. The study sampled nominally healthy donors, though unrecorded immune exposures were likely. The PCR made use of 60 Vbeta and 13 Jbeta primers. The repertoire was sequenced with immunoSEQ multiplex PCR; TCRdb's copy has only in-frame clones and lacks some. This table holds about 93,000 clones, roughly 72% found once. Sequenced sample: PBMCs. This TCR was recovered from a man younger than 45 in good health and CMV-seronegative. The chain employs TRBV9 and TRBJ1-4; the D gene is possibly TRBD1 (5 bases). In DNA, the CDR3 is TGTGCCAGCAGCGTAGGGACAATTCCTAATGAAAAACTGTTTTTT. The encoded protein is CASSVGTIPNEKLFF.